These 5 T cell receptor beta chains originate from one sample sequenced in a study of cytomegalovirus exposure and HLA in healthy donors. Primers: 60 Vbeta forward and 13 Jbeta reverse. Some clones are missing from TCRdb's copy, which holds only in-frame ones; the method was immunoSEQ multiplex PCR. The sample has 200,000 or so clones, around 81% seen once. The material sequenced was PBMCs. The receptor set was obtained from a woman aged 18-29 years in good health and CMV-seropositive.

The chain uses TRBV5-1 and TRBJ1-1; D gene unclear. V was pared by 5 bases and J by 1 base, with 12 bases between. The CDR3 runs to 14 residues. Germline V CDR1 and CDR2: SGHRS, YFSETQ. The CDR3 region is CASSPRYQNTEAFF. DNA for the CDR3: TGCGCCAGCAGTCCTAGGTATCAGAACACTGAAGCTTTCTTT.

This clone has a handful of counts. The J gene is TRBJ1-4, the V gene TRBV7-9; possibly TRBD1 for D (5 bases). Trimming took off 1 base at V and 3 bases at J, with 15 bases between the two ends. Germline V gene data show CDR1 as SEHNR and CDR2 as FQNEAQ (reference sequence). This CDR3 spans 17 amino acids. The CDR3: CASSLEGRPGSNEKLFF. The CDR3 region has the DNA TGTGCCAGCAGCTTAGAGGGGAGGCCGGGATCTAATGAAAAACTGTTTTTT.

With regard to this clone: At one end, the junction sequence differs from germline, possibly due to a read error. This chain joins TRBV5-6 and TRBJ2-4; D perhaps matches TRBD2 (5 bases). Germline V CDR1 and CDR2: SGHDT, YYEEEE. The CDR3 totals 14 residues. The CDR3 reads CASSLSGYKNSQYF. The CDR3 nucleotides read TGTGCCAGCAGCTTGTCGGGGTACAAAAACAGTCAGTACTTC.

The V and J genes are TRBV6-4 and TRBJ2-3; TRBD2 matches at 10 bases. The CDR3 is 15 residues long. V trimming: 3 bases; J trimming: 4 bases; junction bases outside the gene matches: 4. Germline V gene data show CDR1 as MRHNA and CDR2 as SNTAGT. CDR3: CASSDKRGGSDTQYF. CDR3 in DNA: TGTGCCAGCAGTGATAAGCGGGGGGGGTCAGATACGCAGTATTTT.

V and J are TRBV30 and TRBJ2-7, with D perhaps matching TRBD1 (6 bases). Germline loops: CDR1 GTSNPN, CDR2 SVGIG (reference sequence). Deletions cut 2 bases from V and 6 bases from J, with 17 bases between. The CDR3 covers 14 residues. The chain's CDR3 is CAWSRFTGQGEQYV. CDR3 coding DNA: TGTGCCTGGAGTCGCTTCACAGGGCAAGGCGAGCAGTACGTC.